This TCR beta chain was profiled in a study of T-cell reconstitution after alpha-beta-depleted transplantation in children. The CDR3 spans 11 residues. V gave up 1 base and J gave up 7 bases, with 8 bases separating them. Germline V lookup: CDR1 DFQATT, CDR2 SNEGSKA (reference sequence). Unique molecular identifiers tagged the TCRbeta library. TCRdb re-called the PCR reads with MiXCR, one entry per CDR3 protein. Here the sample spans some 600,000 distinct CDR3 sequences, around a sixth being singletons. The chain combines TRBV20-1 with TRBJ2-7; unclear D gene. The receptor comes from a human donor who donated a stem cell graft to a child with acute myeloid leukemia. This sample comprised PBMCs from the stem cell graft donor, obtained from the stem cell graft. The CDR3 nucleotides read TGCAGTGCTAGAGGGGTTCGGGAGCAGTACTTC. This encodes CSARGVREQYF.